The 29 T cell receptor beta chains reported below all come from one sample, sequenced in a study of PD-L1 blockade in urothelial cancer (TCRdb year 2017). The library was obtained by the immunoSEQ multiplex PCR assay. TCRdb provides this immuneACCESS table in a form limited to in-frame rearrangements. Some clones are lacking; in checked studies, under half of them reflect an unresolved V gene, and why the rest are absent is not known. In this sample the table shows approximately 110,000 clones, approximately 89% of which occur a single time. Approximately 3.5% of the sample goes to the ten largest clones. The sample's time point, from its label and the paper: peripheral blood 6 weeks after treatment start. The starting material was PBMCs, obtained around atezolizumab (anti-PD-L1) treatment. Receptors were obtained from a man between 60 and 75 years old with urothelial cancer.

The J gene is TRBJ2-1, the V gene TRBV15; 9 bases align to TRBD1. The CDR3 contains 15 residues. Germline CDR1 LNHNV, CDR2 YYDKDF (reference sequence). V trimming: 4 bases; J trimming: 2 bases; junction bases outside the gene matches: 3. The CDR3, as DNA: TGTGCCACCAGCAAGGGACAGGGCACCTACAATGAGCAGTTCTTC. It is translated as CATSKGQGTYNEQFF.

Remarks on this clone: The same CDR3 is also encoded by other DNA sequences in this sample. The chain links TRBV11-2 to TRBJ2-7, with 8 bases aligning to TRBD2. The germline CDR1 and CDR2 sequences are SGHAT and FQNNGV. V was pared by 3 bases and J by 1 base, with 2 bases of the junction left unmatched. The CDR3 is 14 amino acids. The CDR3 spells CASSLAGGSYEQYF. The DNA for the CDR3 is TGTGCCAGCAGCTTGGCGGGAGGTTCCTACGAGCAGTACTTC. Variable domain in full (rest from reference TRBV11-2 and TRBJ2-7): EAGVAQSPRYKIIEKRQSVAFWCNPISGHATLYWYQQILGQGPKLLIQFQNNGVVDDSQLPKDRFSAERLKGVDSTLKIQPAKLEDSAVYLCASSLAGGSYEQYFGPGTRLTVT.

Turning to this clone: At one end, the junction sequence differs from germline, possibly due to a read error. The chain has TRBV2 and TRBJ1-3; the D gene is possibly TRBD1 (5 bases). The germline V gene encodes CDR1 SNHLY and CDR2 FYNNEI. The CDR3 runs 12 residues. CDR3 protein: CASREGANTIYF. CDR3 DNA: TGTGCCAGCAGGGAAGGGGCAAACACCATATATTTT.

The chain couples TRBV19 to TRBJ2-4; weak D call: TRBD2 (5 bases). The CDR3 has 14 residues. In germline, CDR1 is LNHDA, CDR2 SQIVND (reference sequence). V lost 1 base and J lost 2, with 6 bases in between. The CDR3 DNA reads TGTGCCAGTAGTATAGGAGGGACCAAAAACATTCAGTACTTC. It is translated as CASSIGGTKNIQYF.

J is TRBJ1-2 and V is TRBV30; D is ambiguous. Trimming cost V 1 base and J 7 bases, with 10 bases left between them. CDR1 GTSNPN and CDR2 SVGIG come from the germline V gene (reference sequence). The CDR3 spans 12 residues. In nucleotides, the CDR3 is TGTGCCTGGAGTGCAACCGCGGGTGGCTACACCTTC. Protein: CAWSATAGGYTF.

The count of this clone is one. V usage is TRBV20-1 and J usage is TRBJ2-7; D uncertain. Germline CDR1 reads DFQATT; CDR2 reads SNEGSKA (reference sequence). The V end lost 3 bases, the J end lost 4 bases, and 4 bases lay between the germline ends. The CDR3 totals 10 residues. In DNA, the CDR3 is TGCAGTGCTAGTATTTACGAGCAGTACTTC. Amino acid sequence: CSASIYEQYF.

The rearrangement joins TRBV5-1 to TRBJ1-1; perhaps TRBD1 as D (5 bases). CDR1 SGHRS and CDR2 YFSETQ come from the germline V gene. The CDR3 contains 13 residues. The germline V and J ends were trimmed by 0 bases and 6 bases, with 9 bases remaining between them. In DNA form, the CDR3 reads TGCGCCAGCAGCTTGGAAGGGGAGGCTGAAGCTTTCTTT. Translated, it gives CASSLEGEAEAFF.

This clone is categorized as medium-sized. The chain uses TRBV19 and TRBJ1-5, with TRBD1 matching 8 bases. The CDR3 loop spans 14 amino acids. Trimming cost V 5 bases and J 6 bases; bases outside gene matches: 6. Germline V gene sequence: CDR1 LNHDA, CDR2 SQIVND (reference sequence). The CDR3 nucleotides read TGTGCCAGTAGTTCCGGACAGGGAGGTCAGCCCCAGCATTTT. It specifies CASSSGQGGQPQHF. Based on the CDR3 plus reference TRBV19 and TRBJ1-5, the full variable domain is DGGITQSPKYLFRKEGQNVTLSCEQNLNHDAMYWYRQDPGQGLRLIYYSQIVNDFQKGDIAEGYSVSREKKESFPLTVTSAQKNPTAFYLCASSSGQGGQPQHFGDGTRLSIL.

This chain connects TRBV7-3 to TRBJ2-5; D may be TRBD2 (5 bases). Germline CDR1 reads SGHTA; CDR2 reads FQGTGA. CDR3 length: 13 residues. The V end was cut by 2 bases, the J end by 5 bases, with 9 bases between. The CDR3 sequence: CASSLGWRETQYF. CDR3 in DNA: TGTGCCAGCAGCTTAGGGTGGAGGGAGACCCAGTACTTC.

The rearrangement joins TRBV4-2 to TRBJ2-5, with 7 bases aligning to TRBD2. The CDR3 length is 17 residues. V lost 3 bases and J lost 0; bases outside the gene matches: 10. The germline V gene encodes CDR1 LGHNA and CDR2 YNFKEQ. The CDR3 here is CASSQAFAGRNQETQYF. The CDR3, as DNA: TGTGCCAGCAGCCAGGCCTTCGCCGGGAGGAACCAAGAGACCCAGTACTTC.

The table lists this clone with a count of one. V usage is TRBV4-3 and J usage is TRBJ2-1, with 9 positions matching TRBD2. After removal of 1 base from V and 4 bases from J, the junction contained 5 bases not matched to a gene. The CDR3 sequence is 16 residues long. The germline gives CDR1 LGHNA, CDR2 YSLEER. This CDR3 reads CASSQGAGGSYNEQFF. The DNA of the CDR3 is TGCGCCAGCAGCCAAGGGGCGGGAGGGTCATACAATGAGCAGTTCTTC.

This chain links TRBV2 with TRBJ1-5; TRBD1 might be the D (6 bases). Germline loops: CDR1 SNHLY, CDR2 FYNNEI. The CDR3 extends over 14 amino acids. V dropped 4 bases and J dropped 2 bases, with 9 bases sitting between them. The CDR3: CASSGYRGNQPQHF. The CDR3 DNA reads as TGTGCCAGCAGTGGGTACAGGGGCAATCAGCCCCAGCATTTT.

The chain couples TRBV5-1 to TRBJ1-3; the D is unclear. This CDR3 has 15 amino acids. V lost 0 bases, J lost 0 bases, and 7 bases lay in between. The V gene's germline CDR1 is SGHRS and CDR2 YFSETQ. CDR3 DNA sequence: TGCGCCAGCAGCTTGGAGTATAGCTCTGGAAACACCATATATTTT. Its protein is CASSLEYSSGNTIYF. Full variable domain (rest looked up from reference TRBV5-1 and TRBJ1-3): KAGVTQTPRYLIKTRGQQVTLSCSPISGHRSVSWYQQTPGQGLQFLFEYFSETQRNKGNFPGRFSGRQFSNSRSEMNVSTLELGDSALYLCASSLEYSSGNTIYFGEGSWLTVV.

This clone was picked up one time. The V and J genes are TRBV28 and TRBJ2-7; 13 nucleotides line up with TRBD2. The V gene end was trimmed by 5 bases and the J gene end by 4 bases; junction bases not matched to a gene: 11. This CDR3 is built from 17 residues. Germline V gives CDR1 MDHEN, CDR2 SYDVKM. The chain's CDR3 is CASSLFTSGRVGYEQYF. DNA of the CDR3: TGTGCCAGCAGTCTATTCACTAGCGGGAGGGTGGGGTACGAGCAGTACTTC. Filled out from reference TRBV28 and TRBJ2-7, the complete variable domain reads DVKVTQSSRYLVKRTGEKVFLECVQDMDHENMFWYRQDPGLGLRLIYFSYDVKMKEKGDIPEGYSVSREKKERFSLILESASTNQTSMYLCASSLFTSGRVGYEQYFGPGTRLTVT.

V and J are TRBV15 and TRBJ1-5; a possible D gene is TRBD1 (6 bases). The CDR3 sequence is 16 residues long. CDR1 and CDR2 (germline): LNHNV, YYDKDF (reference sequence). Trimming removed 3 bases from V and 0 bases from J, with 12 bases in between. CDR3 DNA: TGTGCCACCAGCAGCGGACAGCCAAATAGCAATCAGCCCCAGCATTTT. Protein sequence: CATSSGQPNSNQPQHF.

J is TRBJ2-3 and V is TRBV28; 7 bases line up with TRBD1. CDR3 length: 15 amino acids. V was pared by 4 bases and J by 5 bases, with 9 bases of the junction left unmatched. Per the germline V gene, CDR1 is MDHEN and CDR2 is SYDVKM. CDR3 coding DNA: TGTGCCAGCAGTTCCCCCGGACAGGCCGGAGATACGCAGTATTTT. Its protein product is CASSSPGQAGDTQYF.

The chain is built from TRBV6-5 and TRBJ2-7; 10 bases agree with TRBD1. Germline CDR1 is MNHEY and CDR2 is SVGAGI. The junction had 5 bases not matched to a gene; V was cut back by 4 bases and J by 2 bases. This CDR3 has 15 residues. The CDR3 region has the DNA TGTGCCAGCAGTTCCCGGGACAGGGGACCCTACGAGCAGTACTTC. Protein product: CASSSRDRGPYEQYF.

The chain carries TRBV30 and TRBJ2-5; 12 bases line up with TRBD2. This CDR3 comprises 17 residues. CDR1 and CDR2 (germline): GTSNPN, SVGIG (reference sequence). J lost 2 bases, V lost 0 bases, and 7 bases had no gene match. CDR3 sequence (DNA): TGTGCCTGGAGTGTATCCCTGACTAGCGGGGGACAAGAGACCCAGTACTTC. Translated: CAWSVSLTSGGQETQYF.

This chain uses TRBV6-4 with TRBJ2-7, with TRBD1 as a possible D gene (5 bases). The V end lost 3 bases, the J end lost 3 bases, and 12 bases lay between the germline ends. Germline CDR1 and CDR2: MRHNA and SNTAGT. The CDR3 has 14 amino acids. CDR3 sequence reads: CASSEDDSYYEQYF. The CDR3 nucleotides read TGTGCCAGCAGTGAGGACGACAGTTACTACGAGCAGTACTTC.

This clone was detected only a few times. The rearrangement joins TRBV30 to TRBJ2-5, with D perhaps matching TRBD2 (6 bases). Germline CDR1 and CDR2: GTSNPN and SVGIG (reference sequence). V gave up 0 bases and J gave up 2 bases, with 19 bases separating them. CDR3 length: 17 residues. CDR3 region: CAWSVLIGVAEQETQYF. CDR3 nucleotides: TGTGCCTGGAGTGTACTGATCGGGGTAGCGGAACAAGAGACCCAGTACTTC.

This sequence joins TRBV14 and TRBJ2-3; D is possibly TRBD1 (6 bases). V was shortened by 0 bases and J by 4 bases, with 14 bases between the two germline ends. The germline gives CDR1 SGHDN, CDR2 FVKESK. The CDR3 runs to 16 residues. The CDR3 coding sequence is TGTGCCAGCAGCCAAGATGTCTTCAGGGGCCCAGATACGCAGTATTTT. Its protein is CASSQDVFRGPDTQYF.

V gene TRBV5-6 combines with J gene TRBJ2-7, with 9 bases that match TRBD2. Germline CDR1 is SGHDT and CDR2 is YYEEEE. The CDR3 spans 15 residues. V dropped 2 bases and J dropped 3; count of bases not matched to a gene: 6. CDR3 protein: CASSFGRGGNYEQYF. Here the CDR3 DNA reads TGTGCCAGCAGCTTCGGGCGGGGGGGTAACTACGAGCAGTACTTC.

In the case of this clone: Germline and junction disagree at one end, which may indicate a read error. The chain joins TRBV11-2 to TRBJ1-1; maybe TRBD1 (5 bases). Germline values: CDR1 SGHAT, CDR2 FQNNGV. CDR3 length equals 12 residues. The chain's CDR3 is CASTGGTGALLF. CDR3 nucleotide sequence: TGTGCCAGCACCGGGGGAACGGGCGCTTTGCTCTTT.

The J gene is TRBJ1-1, the V gene TRBV6-5; TRBD1 is a possible D gene (5 bases). The germline V and J ends were trimmed by 1 base and 4 bases, with 10 bases remaining between them. The CDR3 sequence is 14 residues long. Germline-derived CDR1 and CDR2 are MNHEY and SVGAGI. CDR3 bases: TGTGCCAGCAGTTACTATCGTAGGGGCACTGAAGCTTTCTTT. Its protein is CASSYYRRGTEAFF.

The V call is TRBV4-2, the J call TRBJ2-1, with D perhaps matching TRBD2 (5 bases). The germline V gene has CDR1 LGHNA and CDR2 YNFKEQ. Trimming removed 6 bases at V and 7 bases at J, with 13 bases between. This CDR3 spans 13 amino acids. The CDR3 reads CASRSSPNNEQFF. Written as DNA, the CDR3 is TGTGCCAGCAGATCTAGCCCTAATAATGAGCAGTTCTTC.

This clone appeared a single time. This chain connects TRBV18 to TRBJ2-1; D uncertain. The germline V gene has CDR1 KGHSH and CDR2 LQKENI. The CDR3 covers 13 residues. Between the trimmed V and J ends, which lost 2 bases and 10 bases, there was a span of 12 bases. CDR3 sequence (DNA): TGTGCCAGCTCACCAAGCTCTCTTCAAGAGCAGTTCTTC. This translates into CASSPSSLQEQFF.

This chain links TRBV25-1 with TRBJ2-1, with D hard to call. With 6 bases removed from V and 2 bases from J, the gap between germline ends came to 5 bases. Germline V gene data show CDR1 as MGHDK and CDR2 as SYGVNS. The CDR3 consists of 12 residues. In DNA form, the CDR3 reads TGTGCCAGCAGCTTTACCTACAATGAGCAGTTCTTC. It codes for CASSFTYNEQFF.

V and J are TRBV6-5 and TRBJ1-4; maybe TRBD1 (6 bases). The CDR3 is 14 residues long. The germline CDR1 and CDR2 sequences are MNHEY and SVGAGI. V was trimmed by 5 bases and J by 7 bases, leaving 14 bases between them. The CDR3 coding sequence is TGTGCCAGCAGTCAACAGGGTCTGACTGAAAAACTGTTTTTT. This codes for CASSQQGLTEKLFF.

J is TRBJ2-5 and V is TRBV6-6; D is ambiguous. V was pared by 2 bases and J by 1 base, with 14 bases between. The CDR3 sequence is 16 residues long. CDR1 and CDR2 from the germline V gene are MNHNY and SVGAGI (reference sequence). CDR3 in amino acids: CASSYPPTTPQETQYF. The CDR3 bases are TGTGCCAGCAGTTACCCCCCTACCACCCCCCAAGAGACCCAGTACTTC.